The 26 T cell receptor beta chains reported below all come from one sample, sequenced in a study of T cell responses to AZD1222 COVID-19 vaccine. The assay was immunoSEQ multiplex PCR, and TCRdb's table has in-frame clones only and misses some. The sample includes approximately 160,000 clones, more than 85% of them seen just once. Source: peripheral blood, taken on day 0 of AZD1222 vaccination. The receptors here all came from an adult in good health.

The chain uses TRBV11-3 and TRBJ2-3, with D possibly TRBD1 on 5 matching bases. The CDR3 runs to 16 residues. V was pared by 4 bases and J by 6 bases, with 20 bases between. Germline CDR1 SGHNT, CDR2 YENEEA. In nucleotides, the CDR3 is TGTGCCAGCAGCTACCGAACGGTGGGGCCATGGGATACGCAGTATTTT. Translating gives CASSYRTVGPWDTQYF.

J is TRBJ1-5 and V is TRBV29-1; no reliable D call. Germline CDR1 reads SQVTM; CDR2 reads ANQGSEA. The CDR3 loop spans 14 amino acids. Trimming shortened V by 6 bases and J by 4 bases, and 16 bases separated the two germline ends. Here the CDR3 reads CSVVTSTGNQPQHF. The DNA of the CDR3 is TGCAGCGTCGTGACATCAACGGGGAATCAGCCCCAGCATTTT. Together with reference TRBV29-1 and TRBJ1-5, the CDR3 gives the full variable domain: SAVISQKPSRDICQRGTSLTIQCQVDSQVTMMFWYRQQPGQSLTLIATANQGSEATYESGFVIDKFPISRPNLTFSTLTVSNMSPEDSSIYLCSVVTSTGNQPQHFGDGTRLSIL.

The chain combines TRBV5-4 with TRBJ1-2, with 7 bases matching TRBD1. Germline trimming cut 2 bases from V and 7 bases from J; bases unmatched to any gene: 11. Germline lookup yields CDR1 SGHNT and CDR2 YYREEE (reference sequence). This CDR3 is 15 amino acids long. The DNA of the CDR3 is TGTGCCAGCAGCTTCAGCACAGGGGTTTTTCGTGGCTACACCTTC. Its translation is CASSFSTGVFRGYTF.

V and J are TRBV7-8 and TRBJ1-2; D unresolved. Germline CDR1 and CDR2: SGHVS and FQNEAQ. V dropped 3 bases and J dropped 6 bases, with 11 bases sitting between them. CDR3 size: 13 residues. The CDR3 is CASSFRPLDGYTF. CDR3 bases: TGTGCCAGCAGCTTTAGACCCCTAGATGGCTACACCTTC.

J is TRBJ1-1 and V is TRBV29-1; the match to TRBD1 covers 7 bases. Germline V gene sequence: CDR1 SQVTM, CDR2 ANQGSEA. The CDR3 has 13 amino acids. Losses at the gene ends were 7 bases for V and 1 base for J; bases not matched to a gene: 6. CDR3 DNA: TGCAGCGGCGGCGGACAGGCGAACACTGAAGCTTTCTTT. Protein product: CSGGGQANTEAFF.

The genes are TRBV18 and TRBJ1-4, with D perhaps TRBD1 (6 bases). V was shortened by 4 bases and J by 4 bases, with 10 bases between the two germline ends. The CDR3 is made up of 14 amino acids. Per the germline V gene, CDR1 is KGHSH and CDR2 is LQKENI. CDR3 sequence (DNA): TGTGCCAGCTCACAGACAGGAAATAATGAAAAACTGTTTTTT. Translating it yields CASSQTGNNEKLFF. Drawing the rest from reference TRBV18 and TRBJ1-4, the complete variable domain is NAGVMQNPRHLVRRRGQEARLRCSPMKGHSHVYWYRQLPEEGLKFMVYLQKENIIDESGMPKERFSAEFPKEGPSILRIQQVVRGDSAAYFCASSQTGNNEKLFFGSGTQLSVL.

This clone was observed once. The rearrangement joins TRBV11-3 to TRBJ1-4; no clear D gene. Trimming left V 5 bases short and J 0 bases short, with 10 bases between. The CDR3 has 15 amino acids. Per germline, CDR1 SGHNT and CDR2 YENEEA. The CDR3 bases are TGTGCCAGCAGCCTACGACAAGCAACTAATGAAAAACTGTTTTTT. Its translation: CASSLRQATNEKLFF.

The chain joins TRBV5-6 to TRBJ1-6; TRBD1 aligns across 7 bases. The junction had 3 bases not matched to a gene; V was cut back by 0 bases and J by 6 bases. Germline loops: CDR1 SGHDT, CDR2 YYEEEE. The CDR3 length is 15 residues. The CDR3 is CASSLEGTVNSPLHF. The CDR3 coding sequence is TGTGCCAGCAGCTTGGAGGGGACAGTTAATTCACCCCTCCACTTT.

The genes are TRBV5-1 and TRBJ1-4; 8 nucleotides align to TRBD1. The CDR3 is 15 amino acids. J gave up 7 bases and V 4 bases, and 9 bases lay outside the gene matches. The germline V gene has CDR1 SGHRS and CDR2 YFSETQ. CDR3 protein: CASSASGQGGEKLFF. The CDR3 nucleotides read TGCGCCAGCAGCGCCTCAGGACAGGGAGGTGAAAAACTGTTTTTT.

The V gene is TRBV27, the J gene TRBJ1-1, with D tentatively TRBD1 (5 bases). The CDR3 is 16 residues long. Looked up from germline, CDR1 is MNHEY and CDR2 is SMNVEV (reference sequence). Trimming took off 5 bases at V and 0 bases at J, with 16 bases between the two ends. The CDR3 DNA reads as TGTGCCAGCAGTCCATACTCCGGGACGGTGAACACTGAAGCTTTCTTT. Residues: CASSPYSGTVNTEAFF.

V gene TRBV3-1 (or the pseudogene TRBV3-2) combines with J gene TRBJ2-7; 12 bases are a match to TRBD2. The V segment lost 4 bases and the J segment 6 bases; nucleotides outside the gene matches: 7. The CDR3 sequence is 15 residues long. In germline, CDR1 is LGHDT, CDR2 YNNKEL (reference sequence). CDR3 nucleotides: TGTGCCAGCAGCCCACTAGCGGGGGGAGGTACCGAGCAGTACTTC. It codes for CASSPLAGGGTEQYF.

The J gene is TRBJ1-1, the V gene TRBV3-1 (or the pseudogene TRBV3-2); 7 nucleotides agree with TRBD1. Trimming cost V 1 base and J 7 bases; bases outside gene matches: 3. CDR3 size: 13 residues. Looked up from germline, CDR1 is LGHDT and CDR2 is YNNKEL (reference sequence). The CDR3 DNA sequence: TGTGCCAGCAGCCAAGGGACAGGAATTGAAGCTTTCTTT. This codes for CASSQGTGIEAFF.

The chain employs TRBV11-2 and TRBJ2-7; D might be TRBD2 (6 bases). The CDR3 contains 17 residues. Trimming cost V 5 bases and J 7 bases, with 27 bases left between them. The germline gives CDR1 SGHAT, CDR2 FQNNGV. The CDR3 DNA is TGTGCCAGCAGCCCAGCCCCCCGGTACGGGGGACCTGGGGAGCAGTACTTC. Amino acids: CASSPAPRYGGPGEQYF.

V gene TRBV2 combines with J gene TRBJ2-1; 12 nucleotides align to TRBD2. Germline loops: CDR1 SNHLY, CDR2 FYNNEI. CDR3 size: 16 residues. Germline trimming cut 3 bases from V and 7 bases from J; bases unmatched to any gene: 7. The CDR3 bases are TGTGCCAGCAGTGATCTTCGGGGGACTAGCGGGAATGAGCAGTTCTTC. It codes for CASSDLRGTSGNEQFF.

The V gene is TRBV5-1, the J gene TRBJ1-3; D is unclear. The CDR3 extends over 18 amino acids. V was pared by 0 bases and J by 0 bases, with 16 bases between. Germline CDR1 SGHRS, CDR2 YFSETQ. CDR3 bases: TGCGCCAGCAGCTTGGCCCTAGCTAGCCGATGCTCTGGAAACACCATATATTTT. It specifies CASSLALASRCSGNTIYF. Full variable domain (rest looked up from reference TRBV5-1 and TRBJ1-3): KAGVTQTPRYLIKTRGQQVTLSCSPISGHRSVSWYQQTPGQGLQFLFEYFSETQRNKGNFPGRFSGRQFSNSRSEMNVSTLELGDSALYLCASSLALASRCSGNTIYFGEGSWLTVV.

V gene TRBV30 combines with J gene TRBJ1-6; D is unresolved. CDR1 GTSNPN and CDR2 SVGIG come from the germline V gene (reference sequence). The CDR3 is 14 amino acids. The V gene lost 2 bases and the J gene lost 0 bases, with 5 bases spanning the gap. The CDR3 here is CAWSFSSYNSPLHF. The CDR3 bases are TGTGCCTGGAGTTTCAGCTCCTATAATTCACCCCTCCACTTT.

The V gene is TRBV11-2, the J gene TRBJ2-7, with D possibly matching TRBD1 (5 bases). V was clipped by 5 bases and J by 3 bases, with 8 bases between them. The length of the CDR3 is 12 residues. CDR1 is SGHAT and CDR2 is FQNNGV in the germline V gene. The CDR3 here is CASSRQGYEQYF. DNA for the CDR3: TGTGCCAGCAGCCGCCAGGGCTACGAGCAGTACTTC.

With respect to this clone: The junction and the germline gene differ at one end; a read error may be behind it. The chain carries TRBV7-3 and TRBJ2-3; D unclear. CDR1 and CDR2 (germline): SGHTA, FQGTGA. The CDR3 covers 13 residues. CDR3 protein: CASSSPVVRPVNF. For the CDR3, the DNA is TGTGCCAGCAGCTCCCCCGTAGTTAGGCCCGTGAATTTT.

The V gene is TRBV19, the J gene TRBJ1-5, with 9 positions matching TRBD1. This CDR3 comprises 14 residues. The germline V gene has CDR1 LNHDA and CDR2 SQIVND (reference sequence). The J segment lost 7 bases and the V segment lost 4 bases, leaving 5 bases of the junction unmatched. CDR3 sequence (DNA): TGTGCCAGTAGTACGACAGGGGGTGGGCAGCCCCAGCATTTT. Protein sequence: CASSTTGGGQPQHF.

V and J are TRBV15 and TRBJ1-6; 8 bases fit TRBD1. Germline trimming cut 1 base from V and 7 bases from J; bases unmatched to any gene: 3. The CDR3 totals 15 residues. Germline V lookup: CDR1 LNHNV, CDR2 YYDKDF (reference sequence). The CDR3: CATSRVRTGNSPLHF. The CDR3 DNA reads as TGTGCCACCAGCAGAGTGAGGACAGGGAATTCACCCCTCCACTTT.

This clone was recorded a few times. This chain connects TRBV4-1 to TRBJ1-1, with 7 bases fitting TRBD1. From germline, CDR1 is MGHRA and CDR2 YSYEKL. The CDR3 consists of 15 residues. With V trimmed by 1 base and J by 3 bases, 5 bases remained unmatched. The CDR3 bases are TGCGCCAGCAGCCAAGTCGACAGGGAGGACACTGAAGCTTTCTTT. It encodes CASSQVDREDTEAFF.

The CDR3 DNA sequence: TGTGCCAGTAGTATAGATTTTCGGGGAACTGAAGCTTTCTTT. Its translation is CASSIDFRGTEAFF. The V and J genes are TRBV19 and TRBJ1-1; D call uncertain. Germline lookup yields CDR1 LNHDA and CDR2 SQIVND (reference sequence). The CDR3 covers 14 residues. With 0 bases removed from V and 5 bases from J, the gap between germline ends came to 10 bases.

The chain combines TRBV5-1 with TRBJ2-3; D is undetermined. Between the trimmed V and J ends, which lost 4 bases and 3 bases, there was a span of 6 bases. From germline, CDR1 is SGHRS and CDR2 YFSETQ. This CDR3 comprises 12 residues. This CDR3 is CASSRQTDTQYF. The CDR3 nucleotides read TGCGCCAGCAGCAGGCAGACAGATACGCAGTATTTT.

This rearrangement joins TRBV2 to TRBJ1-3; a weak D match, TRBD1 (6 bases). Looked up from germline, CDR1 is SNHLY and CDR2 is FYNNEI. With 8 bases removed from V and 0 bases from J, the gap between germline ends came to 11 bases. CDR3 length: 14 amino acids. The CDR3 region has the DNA TGTGCCAGCGGACCACAGGGCTCTGGAAACACCATATATTTT. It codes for CASGPQGSGNTIYF.

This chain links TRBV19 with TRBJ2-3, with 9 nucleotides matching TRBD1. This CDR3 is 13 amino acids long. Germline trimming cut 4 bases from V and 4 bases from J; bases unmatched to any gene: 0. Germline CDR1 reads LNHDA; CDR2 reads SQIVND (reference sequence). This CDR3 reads CASSRTGADTQYF. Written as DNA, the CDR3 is TGTGCCAGTAGTAGGACAGGGGCAGATACGCAGTATTTT.

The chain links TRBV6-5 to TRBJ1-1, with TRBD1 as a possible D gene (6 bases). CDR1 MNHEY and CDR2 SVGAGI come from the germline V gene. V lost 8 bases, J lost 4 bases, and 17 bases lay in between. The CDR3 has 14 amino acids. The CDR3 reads CASSGRNRVTEAFF. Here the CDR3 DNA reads TGTGCCAGCTCAGGAAGAAACAGGGTCACTGAAGCTTTCTTT.